The 4 T cell receptor beta chains below were found in one sample sequenced in a study of liver allograft versus peripheral blood T cells. Study details: Within transplanted livers, the T cell receptor repertoires were examined and compared against the repertoires present in the peripheral blood of liver transplant recipients.

TCRdb used MiXCR to reprocess the reads, holding one entry per CDR3 protein. The sample lists 9,500 to 13,000 distinct CDR3 sequences, about 20% occurring once. The receptors stem from a human patient who had a liver transplant. Some T cells could come from the graft donor.

This clonotype was picked up a small number of times. The V gene is TRBV11-2, the J gene TRBJ2-3; perhaps D is TRBD1 or TRBD2 (5 bases each). This CDR3 has 13 residues. Trimming stripped 3 bases from V and 6 bases from J, with 10 bases between. CDR1 is SGHAT, CDR2 FQNNGV, per germline. The CDR3 region is CASSFGGADTQYF. CDR3 sequence (DNA): TGTGCCAGCAGCTTTGGGGGAGCCGATACGCAGTATTTT.

In its sample, this clonotype was seen a few times. The chain carries TRBV11-2 and TRBJ1-4; D remains ambiguous. V lost 5 bases, J lost 5 bases, and 6 bases lay in between. Germline V lookup: CDR1 SGHAT, CDR2 FQNNGV. CDR3 length: 12 amino acids. CDR3 protein: CASSPGNEKLFF. The DNA of the CDR3 is TGTGCCAGCAGCCCGGGAAATGAAAAACTGTTTTTT.

This clonotype is categorized as medium-sized. The rearrangement uses TRBV6-2 or TRBV6-3 and TRBJ1-4; no clear D gene. The CDR3 runs 12 residues. CDR1 is MNHEY and CDR2 is SVGEGT in the germline V gene. V lost 0 bases and J 6 bases, leaving 2 bases between the germline ends. CDR3 DNA: TGTGCCAGCAGTTACTCGGATGAAAAACTGTTTTTT. It specifies CASSYSDEKLFF.

The genes are TRBV20-1 and TRBJ2-1; 8 bases are a match to TRBD2. J gave up 0 bases and V 6 bases, and 10 bases lay outside the gene matches. The CDR3 extends over 16 amino acids. Germline V gene data show CDR1 as DFQATT and CDR2 as SNEGSKA (reference sequence). CDR3 in DNA: TGCAGTGCCACCTGGCCCGGGAGGGGCTCCTACAATGAGCAGTTCTTC. This encodes CSATWPGRGSYNEQFF.